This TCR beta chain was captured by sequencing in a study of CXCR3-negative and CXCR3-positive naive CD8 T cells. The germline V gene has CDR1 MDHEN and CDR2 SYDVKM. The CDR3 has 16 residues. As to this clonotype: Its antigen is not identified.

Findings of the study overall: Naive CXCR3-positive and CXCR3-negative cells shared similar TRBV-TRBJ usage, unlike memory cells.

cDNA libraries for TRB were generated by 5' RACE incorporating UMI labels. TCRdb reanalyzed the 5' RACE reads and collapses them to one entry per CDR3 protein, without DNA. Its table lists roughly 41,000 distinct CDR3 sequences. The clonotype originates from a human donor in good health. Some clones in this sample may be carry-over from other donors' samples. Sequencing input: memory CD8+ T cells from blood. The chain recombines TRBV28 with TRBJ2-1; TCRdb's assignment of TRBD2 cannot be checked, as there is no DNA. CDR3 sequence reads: CASSFGGGMFYNEQFF.